What follows describes a single T cell receptor beta chain. Antigen: not known. This sample was included in a study of T cells in localized non-small cell lung cancer. Assay: immunoSEQ multiplex PCR; the TCRdb copy retains only in-frame clones and omits some. This table holds about 130,000 clones, more than 80% found once. Germline V gene data show CDR1 as SGHNT and CDR2 as YYREEE (reference sequence). The CDR3 loop spans 13 amino acids. Losses at the gene ends were 4 bases for V and 7 bases for J; bases not matched to a gene: 6. Study results and limitations: There was an association of higher blood T cell density with longer overall survival. Appearances in adjacent lung were noted for a median 57 of the top 100 tumor clones.

This clonotype originated in a female donor of 60 years or more with stage I lung adenocarcinoma. Sequenced here: peripheral blood, sampled before any cancer treatment. The gene calls are TRBV5-4 and TRBJ1-2; 8 bases align to TRBD1. In DNA form, the CDR3 reads TGTGCCAGCAGCCCGCCCGGGACAGGTGGCTACACCTTC. It specifies CASSPPGTGGYTF.